This note documents a single T cell receptor (beta chain) sequence. What it binds is not known. These data come from a study of shared clonotypes between healthy human individuals. The ends were cut back, 5 bases at V and 5 bases at J, with 21 bases in the middle. CDR1 is LNHNV and CDR2 is YYDKDF in the germline V gene (reference sequence). This CDR3 is built from 16 residues. Healthy adults negative for HIV, lacking recent acute infections or vaccinations, served as donors. Whole-study results and caveats: The study generally estimated greater richness for naive than memory subsets.

Libraries were prepared by immunoSEQ multiplex PCR; TCRdb keeps only in-frame clonotypes and omits some of them. The data show about 1.1 million clones, with approximately 80% seen just once and 0.6% to 0.75% held by the top ten. Sequencing input: memory CD4+ T cells from PBMCs. Subset of the sample: CD45RA-negative fraction. This TCR came from a man aged 18 to 29 in good health. Some clones in this sample may be carry-over from other donors' samples. The rearrangement links TRBV15 to TRBJ2-5; D call uncertain. CDR3: CATSPQSLPEVETQYF. In nucleotides, the CDR3 is TGTGCCACCAGCCCTCAGTCACTACCCGAGGTTGAGACCCAGTACTTC.